A single sample is the source of the 3 T cell receptor beta chains below, sequenced in a study of blood T cell repertoires in COVID-19. Produced via immunoSEQ multiplex PCR; TCRdb's table is partial and in-frame only. Of about 83,000 clones in the sample, roughly 80% are singletons; the top ten hold 15% to 18%. The sequenced sample consisted of peripheral blood. These receptors were obtained from a woman of 80 years or more with acute or convalescent COVID-19.

V gene TRBV7-9 combines with J gene TRBJ2-3; 7 bases are shared with TRBD1. The CDR3 is 17 amino acids. J lost 2 bases, V lost 5 bases, and 13 bases had no gene match. Germline V gene data show CDR1 as SEHNR and CDR2 as FQNEAQ (reference sequence). CDR3 DNA sequence: TGTGCCAGCAGCAGAGCTCAGGGGGTCCTTCTCACAGATACGCAGTATTTT. Translating it yields CASSRAQGVLLTDTQYF.

The V and J genes are TRBV18 and TRBJ1-2, with a weak D call TRBD1 (5 bases). The CDR3 sequence is 14 residues long. Germline CDR1 KGHSH, CDR2 LQKENI. Trimming shortened V by 3 bases and J by 0 bases, and 8 bases separated the two germline ends. CDR3 nucleotides: TGTGCCAGCTCACCGCAGGGTACTAACTATGGCTACACCTTC. Its protein product is CASSPQGTNYGYTF.

This chain joins TRBV29-1 and TRBJ2-3, with 7 bases aligning to TRBD1. The CDR3 runs to 13 residues. Germline V gene data show CDR1 as SQVTM and CDR2 as ANQGSEA. With V trimmed by 4 bases and J by 3 bases, 4 bases remained unmatched. Here the CDR3 reads CSVGGGETDTQYF. The DNA for the CDR3 is TGCAGCGTTGGAGGGGGCGAGACAGATACGCAGTATTTT.